This T cell receptor (beta chain) was profiled in a study of cytomegalovirus exposure and HLA in healthy donors. Findings and caveats of the study: Rates of TCR association differed by HLA locus in a later analysis, with DRB1 highest and HLA-C lowest.

With 60 Vbeta and 13 Jbeta primers, the PCR was carried out. TCRdb's copy holds only in-frame clones and misses some; the assay was immunoSEQ multiplex PCR. The sample includes about 75,000 clones, around 80% of them seen just once. V was clipped by 8 bases and J by 2 bases, with 10 bases between them. This CDR3 is 12 amino acids long. Germline CDR1 reads MDHEN; CDR2 reads SYDVKM. The donors gave bone marrow, and they were healthy. Regarding this clone: Its target is unknown.

This chain connects TRBV28 to TRBJ2-7; possibly TRBD2 for D (6 bases). Sequencing input: PBMCs. The TCR originated in a man between 70 and 80 years old in good health and CMV-seropositive. The CDR3 DNA follows: TGTGCCAGCGGCGGGGCCCCCTACGAGCAGTACTTC. Translation: CASGGAPYEQYF.